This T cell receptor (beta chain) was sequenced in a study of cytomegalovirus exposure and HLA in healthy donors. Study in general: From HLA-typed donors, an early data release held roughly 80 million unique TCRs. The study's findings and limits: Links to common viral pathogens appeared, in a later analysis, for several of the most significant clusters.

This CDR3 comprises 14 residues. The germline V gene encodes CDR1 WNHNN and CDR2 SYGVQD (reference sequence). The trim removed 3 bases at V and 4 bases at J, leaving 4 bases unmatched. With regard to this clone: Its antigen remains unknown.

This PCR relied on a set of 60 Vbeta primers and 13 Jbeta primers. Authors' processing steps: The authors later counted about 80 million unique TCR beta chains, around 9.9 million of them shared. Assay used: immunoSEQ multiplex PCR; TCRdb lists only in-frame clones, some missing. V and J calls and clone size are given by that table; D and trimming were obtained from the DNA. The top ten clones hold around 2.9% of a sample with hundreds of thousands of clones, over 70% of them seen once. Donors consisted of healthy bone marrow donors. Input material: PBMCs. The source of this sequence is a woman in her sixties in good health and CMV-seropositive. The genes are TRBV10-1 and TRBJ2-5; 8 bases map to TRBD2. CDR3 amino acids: CASSEDSGRETQYF. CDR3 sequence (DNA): TGCGCCAGCAGTGAAGACAGCGGGAGAGAGACCCAGTACTTC.